The clone carrying this T cell receptor (beta chain) showed up many times. Its target is not known. This entry comes from a study of identical twins. The study, taken as a whole, reports: Twin-shared out-of-frame alpha sequences were enriched for low generation probability. In beta out-of-frame sequences, the excess sharing between twins was weaker. Models predicted less out-of-frame TCR alpha sharing in monozygotic twins than was found.

Germline V lookup: CDR1 MNHEY, CDR2 SVGAGI. The CDR3 has 13 amino acids. V was clipped by 2 bases and J by 4 bases; unmatched bases: 0. TCRdb itself ran the 5' RACE reads through MiXCR, one entry per CDR3 protein. Altogether 150,000 or so distinct CDR3 sequences are present, around 3.6% being singletons, with the ten largest covering 7% to 10%. The sequencing sample was made of memory T cells sorted from blood. The source of this sequence is a man aged 18 to 29 in good health. This chain uses TRBV6-5 with TRBJ1-2, with TRBD1 identical over 8 bases. The CDR3 nucleotides are TGTGCCAGCAGTTACGACAGGGGCTATGGCTACACCTTC. Residues: CASSYDRGYGYTF.